The 23 T cell receptor beta chains below were found in one sample sequenced in a study of tumor and adjacent non-tumor tissue in lung cancer. Three rounds of nested PCR, following a modified ARM-PCR protocol, produced the TCRbeta library. Each CDR3 protein is one row after TCRdb ran MiXCR on the multiplex PCR reads. Among some 100,000 distinct CDR3 sequences listed, roughly 80% were seen once. RNA was extracted from bulk tissue without any cell sorting. The sequencing input was lung tumor tissue. All receptors derive from a woman aged 55-69 years with non-small cell lung cancer.

In regard to this clonotype: One end of the junction does not line up with germline, which may come from a read error. This chain joins TRBV11-3 and TRBJ2-7; D is perhaps TRBD1 (5 bases). From germline, CDR1 is SGHNT and CDR2 YENEEA. This CDR3 region has 15 residues. The CDR3 sequence: CASSLRVGVSYERYF. The CDR3 coding sequence is TGCGCCAGCAGCTTACGGGTAGGGGTCTCCTACGAGCGGTACTTC. The full variable domain, rest sourced from reference TRBV11-3 and TRBJ2-7, is EAGVVQSPRYKIIEKKQPVAFWCNPISGHNTLYWYLQNLGQGPELLIRYENEEAVDDSQLPKDRFSAERLKGVDSTLKIQPAELGDSAVYLCASSLRVGVSYERYFGPGTRLTVT.

Of note for this clonotype: One base away lies a much larger clone, so this may be a sequencing read error. The chain employs TRBV6-1 and TRBJ1-1, with D maybe TRBD1 (5 bases). The CDR3 is 11 amino acids. Trimming shortened V by 8 bases and J by 7 bases, and 11 bases separated the two germline ends. Germline V gene lookup returns CDR1 MNHNS and CDR2 SASEGT. The CDR3 bases are TGTGCCAGCGGTCCACAGGATGAAGCTTTCTTT. It translates to CASGPQDEAFF.

As for this clonotype: One junction end disagrees with the germline gene, perhaps due to a read error. V and J are TRBV20-1 and TRBJ2-5; maybe TRBD2 (7 bases). The V gene's germline CDR1 is DFQATT and CDR2 SNEGSKA (reference sequence). The CDR3 is 13 residues long. The CDR3 DNA reads as TGCAGTGGGGAGGGGGGCCTTGGAGAGACCCAGTACTTT. Translating gives CSGEGGLGETQYF.

In this sample, this clonotype turned up a few times. The CDR3 loop reads CASSLGTGPSYNEQFF. The CDR3 DNA sequence: TGTGCCAGCAGCCTAGGGACAGGGCCCTCCTACAATGAGCAGTTCTTC. The chain is built from TRBV7-3 and TRBJ2-1, with TRBD1 matching 9 bases. CDR3 length: 16 residues. Germline V CDR1 and CDR2: SGHTA, FQGTGA. J lost 0 bases, V lost 5 bases, and 5 bases had no gene match. The full variable domain, in which reference TRBV7-3 and TRBJ2-1 provide the parts outside the CDR3, is GAGVSQTPSNKVTEKGKYVELRCDPISGHTALYWYRQSLGQGPEFLIYFQGTGAADDSGLPNDRFFAVRPEGSVSTLKIQRTERGDSAVYLCASSLGTGPSYNEQFFGPGTRLTVL.

This clonotype has a count of ten or more. The chain recombines TRBV6-2 or TRBV6-3 with TRBJ2-4; D gene uncertain. This CDR3 has 12 residues. Germline lookup yields CDR1 MNHEY and CDR2 SVGEGT. Deletions cut 5 bases from V and 9 bases from J, with 11 bases between. The CDR3 DNA sequence: TGTGCCAGCAGTACCCCAAGTGGCATTCAGTACTTC. Translating it yields CASSTPSGIQYF.

The V gene is TRBV13, the J gene TRBJ2-1; a weak D match, TRBD2 (5 bases). The germline V and J ends were trimmed by 1 base and 7 bases, with 14 bases remaining between them. Germline CDR1 and CDR2: PRHDT and FYEKMQ (reference sequence). This CDR3 comprises 15 residues. Written as DNA, the CDR3 is TGTGCCAGCAGCTTAGTAGCGAGAGTGTGGAATGAGCAGTTCTTC. Translating gives CASSLVARVWNEQFF.

This sequence joins TRBV20-1 and TRBJ2-7, with 7 bases lining up with TRBD2. The CDR3 length is 14 residues. Germline V gene data show CDR1 as DFQATT and CDR2 as SNEGSKA (reference sequence). Trimming at V came to 3 bases and at J to 12 bases, leaving 17 bases not matched to a gene. CDR3 in DNA: TGCAGTGCTAGGAGGCGGGAGAACTCCTACGAGGGGTACTTC. Translated, it gives CSARRRENSYEGYF.

The chain has TRBV11-2 and TRBJ1-5; D gene unclear. CDR3 size: 14 residues. CDR1 and CDR2 from the germline V gene are SGHAT and FQNNGV. This CDR3 reads CPNSLGSSWQPQHF. The CDR3 region has the DNA TGTCCCAACAGCTTAGGGAGCTCATGGCAGCCCCAGCATTTT.

As to this clonotype: Germline is not matched at one junction end, which may reflect a read error. The V gene is TRBV4-1, the J gene TRBJ1-2; 8 bases are a match to TRBD1. The germline CDR1 and CDR2 sequences are MGHRA and YSYEKL. This CDR3 is 16 amino acids long. The CDR3 DNA is TGTGCCATCAGCCCCAGCAGGGCAGGGGGCTTAGGTGGCTACACCTTC. Encoded protein: CAISPSRAGGLGGYTF.

Concerning this clonotype itself: An end of the junction differs from the germline gene, which may be a read error. V usage is TRBV6-2 or TRBV6-3 and J usage is TRBJ2-1; a weak D match, TRBD2 (5 bases). CDR3 size: 13 residues. Germline V CDR1 and CDR2: MNHEY, SVGEGT. The chain's CDR3 is CAVIGIIDNEQFF. The CDR3 DNA reads as TGTGCCGTCATCGGGATCATAGACAATGAGCAATTCTTC.

About this clonotype: A read error may be the cause here, since a much bigger clone is one base away. The V and J genes are TRBV6-5 and TRBJ2-3; D is unresolved. V gave up 7 bases and J gave up 2 bases, with 7 bases separating them. Germline V CDR1 and CDR2: MNHEY, SVGAGI. This CDR3 has 12 amino acids. The CDR3 DNA follows: TGTGCCAGCAAGGATCTCACAGATACGCAGTATTTT. Encoded protein: CASKDLTDTQYF.

V usage is TRBV19 and J usage is TRBJ1-5; no reliable D call. Germline V gene data show CDR1 as LNHDA and CDR2 as SQIVND (reference sequence). This CDR3 has 12 residues. V was shortened by 4 bases and J by 13 bases, with 14 bases between the two germline ends. The CDR3 sequence is CASSTPPGKQHF. The CDR3 nucleotides are TGTGCCAGTAGTACGCCCCCCGGGAAGCAGCATTTT.

Regarding this clonotype: A much larger clone lies a single base off, so this may be a read error. The rearrangement links TRBV4-1 to TRBJ1-6; D uncertain. CDR3 length: 12 amino acids. V dropped 4 bases and J dropped 13 bases, with 11 bases sitting between them. From germline, CDR1 is MGHRA and CDR2 YSYEKL. The CDR3 nucleotides are TGCGCCAGCAGCCGACCCGGCTGGCCCCTCCACTTT. As protein: CASSRPGWPLHF.

V usage is TRBV12-3 or TRBV12-4 and J usage is TRBJ1-2, with 7 bases matching TRBD1. The length of the CDR3 is 15 residues. Trimming took 7 bases from V and 2 from J; bases not matched to a gene: 10. For the CDR3, the DNA is TGTGCCAGCAATTCCGGGACAGATGGGAACTATGGCTACACCTTC. Translated: CASNSGTDGNYGYTF.

This clonotype was seen at least ten times. V is TRBV20-1 and J is TRBJ1-1, with 7 bases that match TRBD1. The germline V gene encodes CDR1 DFQATT and CDR2 SNEGSKA (reference sequence). V was pared by 5 bases and J by 5 bases, with 14 bases of the junction left unmatched. The CDR3 contains 15 residues. This CDR3 reads CSARDILAGGTEAFF. In nucleotides, the CDR3 is TGCAGTGCTCGGGACATCCTAGCAGGGGGAACTGAAGCTTTCTTT.

On this clonotype: This may stem from a read error, because a much larger clone lies one nucleotide away. This chain connects TRBV4-2 to TRBJ1-5; unclear D gene. The CDR3 has 13 amino acids. Trimming shortened V by 5 bases and J by 5 bases, and 10 bases separated the two germline ends. Germline CDR1 is LGHNA and CDR2 is YNFKEQ. CDR3 DNA sequence: TGTGCCAGCAGCACGGAGCTGGATCAGCCCCAGCATTTT. Translated, it gives CASSTELDQPQHF.

Comment on this clonotype: The conserved closing phenylalanine or tryptophan is absent in this CDR3, likely reflecting a read error. The V and J genes are TRBV29-1 and TRBJ2-4; 8 nucleotides align to TRBD1. The J call may be faulty, since TRBJ2-1 better matches the DNA end. CDR1 and CDR2 (germline): SQVTM, ANQGSEA. The CDR3 spans 19 residues. In DNA, the CDR3 is TGCAGCGTGCAAGACAGGGGCCTAAAGTTTTCGCTAGCCAAAAACATTCAGTTCTTA. Encoded protein: CSVQDRGLKFSLAKNIQFL.

This clonotype was picked up many times. The chain employs TRBV12-3 or TRBV12-4 and TRBJ1-4; D ambiguous. The V end was cut by 3 bases, the J end by 5 bases, with 10 bases between. The CDR3 sequence is 14 residues long. The DNA for the CDR3 is TGTGCCAGCAGTTTGGGGTCCTTAAATGAAAAACTGTTTTTT. Protein: CASSLGSLNEKLFF.

As for this clonotype: Given a much more abundant clone one base away, this may be a read error. This chain uses TRBV6-5 with TRBJ1-5; TRBD1 is a possible D gene (6 bases). Germline V gene sequence: CDR1 MNHEY, CDR2 SVGAGI. The CDR3 is 18 amino acids. V gave up 6 bases and J gave up 6 bases, with 27 bases separating them. The CDR3: CASRPLRGGLDRIQPQHF. CDR3 DNA: TGTGCCAGCAGGCCTCTTCGGGGGGGGCTAGATCGCATTCAGCCCCAGCATTTT.

This clonotype came up a few times. The chain uses TRBV5-1 and TRBJ2-3; D is perhaps TRBD2 (6 bases). The CDR3 contains 14 residues. Germline V gene sequence: CDR1 SGHRS, CDR2 YFSETQ. V was pared by 4 bases and J by 3 bases, with 12 bases between. CDR3 residues: CASSPGTATDTQYF. In DNA form, the CDR3 reads TGCGCCAGCAGCCCCGGGACTGCTACAGATACGCAGTATTTT.

The chain joins TRBV28 to TRBJ2-1; 7 nucleotides agree with TRBD2. Looked up from germline, CDR1 is MDHEN and CDR2 is SYDVKM. This CDR3 is built from 17 residues. The V segment lost 11 bases and the J segment 3 bases; nucleotides outside the gene matches: 19. This chain's CDR3 is CAASFGPTSASYNEQFF. The CDR3 bases are TGTGCCGCCAGCTTTGGTCCCACTAGCGCGAGCTACAATGAGCAGTTCTTC.

As to this clonotype: At one of its ends the junction is not consistent with the germline gene, which may arise from a read error. The chain joins TRBV5-6 to TRBJ2-5; D is perhaps TRBD1 or TRBD2 (5 bases each). Germline assignment: CDR1 SGHDT and CDR2 YYEEEE. The CDR3 extends over 16 amino acids. CDR3 sequence reads: CANSPTGEGRGETQYF. The DNA of the CDR3 is TGTGCCAACAGCCCTACCGGTGAGGGGAGAGGAGAGACCCAGTACTTC.

Remarks on this clonotype: Germline and junction disagree at one end, which may indicate a read error. This chain connects TRBV28 to TRBJ2-4; either TRBD1 or TRBD2 may supply D (6 bases each). This CDR3 spans 16 amino acids. CDR1 and CDR2 from the germline V gene are MDHEN and SYDVKM. CDR3 loop: CTSSSPLGGDRNIQYF. The CDR3 DNA follows: TGTACCAGCAGTTCCCCCCTGGGGGGCGATAGAAACATCCAGTACTTC. Filled out from reference TRBV28 and TRBJ2-4, the complete variable domain reads DVKVTQSSRYLVKRTGEKVFLECVQDMDHENMFWYRQDPGLGLRLIYFSYDVKMKEKGDIPEGYSVSREKKERFSLILESASTNQTSMYLCTSSSPLGGDRNIQYFGAGTRLSVL.